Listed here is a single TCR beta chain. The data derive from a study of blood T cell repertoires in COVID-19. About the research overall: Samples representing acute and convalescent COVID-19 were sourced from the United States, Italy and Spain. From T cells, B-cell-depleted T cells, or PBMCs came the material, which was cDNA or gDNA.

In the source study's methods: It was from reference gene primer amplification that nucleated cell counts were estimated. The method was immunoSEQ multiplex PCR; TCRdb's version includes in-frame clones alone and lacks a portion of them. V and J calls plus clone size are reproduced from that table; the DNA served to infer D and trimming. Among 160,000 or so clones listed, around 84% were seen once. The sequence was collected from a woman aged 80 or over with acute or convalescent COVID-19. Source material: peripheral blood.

The CDR3 region has the DNA TGTGCCTGGAACCAAAAACAGGGCCACTCCTACGAGCAGTACTTC. Its translation: CAWNQKQGHSYEQYF. The V call is TRBV30, the J call TRBJ2-7, with TRBD1 as a possible D gene (6 bases). Germline V gives CDR1 GTSNPN, CDR2 SVGIG (reference sequence). Between the trimmed V and J ends, which lost 4 bases and 0 bases, there was a span of 16 bases. The CDR3 runs to 15 residues.